Listed below are T cell receptor beta chains from one sample, sequenced in a study of post-analysis software for immune sequencing data. TCRdb itself ran the PCR reads through MiXCR, one entry per CDR3 protein. Among roughly 800,000 distinct CDR3 sequences, approximately 30% were seen once, and the ten largest hold more than 0.55%. The sample was blood. These receptors all come from a girl aged 10-17 years with multiple sclerosis. CDR3s include the opening cysteine and the closing phenylalanine or tryptophan. D genes are given only for firm matches. Size values are once, few and many counts, or a class for expanded clones, and some rows have none.

CDR3nt: TGTGCCAGCAGCCGGACACGGGGGCAGCCCCAGCATTTT
CDR3aa: CASSRTRGQPQHF
d_gene: .
abundance: .
v_gene: TRBV2
j_gene: TRBJ1-5

CDR3nt: TGCAGTTTACCAGGCGTCTATACTGGGGCCAACGTCCTGACTTTC
CDR3aa: CSLPGVYTGANVLTF
d_gene: .
abundance: many
v_gene: TRBV29-1
j_gene: TRBJ2-6

CDR3nt: TGTGCCAGCAGCCCCGTCGATAGCGGGAGGGACTCCTACGAGCAGTACTTC
CDR3aa: CASSPVDSGRDSYEQYF
d_gene: TRBD2
abundance: few
v_gene: TRBV7-2
j_gene: TRBJ2-7

CDR3nt: TGTGCCAGCGCGCCAAACCCCAGACGGGGCAAAGAGACCCAGTACTTC
CDR3aa: CASAPNPRRGKETQYF
d_gene: .
abundance: few
v_gene: TRBV12-3/TRBV12-4
j_gene: TRBJ2-5

CDR3nt: TGCGCCAGCAGCCAACGGGGTACAGGGACCCAGTACTTC
CDR3aa: CASSQRGTGTQYF
d_gene: .
abundance: .
v_gene: TRBV4-3
j_gene: TRBJ2-5

CDR3nt: TGCGCCAGCAGATTCGACACAGATACGCAGTATTTT
CDR3aa: CASRFDTDTQYF
d_gene: .
abundance: few
v_gene: TRBV5-1
j_gene: TRBJ2-3

CDR3nt: TGTGCCACCAGCAGAGATCGTTCGGTTGGGGCTGAAGCTTTCTTT
CDR3aa: CATSRDRSVGAEAFF
d_gene: .
abundance: .
v_gene: TRBV15
j_gene: TRBJ1-1

CDR3nt: TGTGCCAGCAGTGAACCTAGCGGGGTCACAGATACGCAGTATTTT
CDR3aa: CASSEPSGVTDTQYF
d_gene: TRBD2
abundance: .
v_gene: TRBV2
j_gene: TRBJ2-3

CDR3nt: TGTGCCAGCAGCTTAGAATTAATCCCGTACCTCAATCAGCCCCAGCATTTT
CDR3aa: CASSLELIPYLNQPQHF
d_gene: .
abundance: .
v_gene: TRBV7-9
j_gene: TRBJ1-5

CDR3nt: TGTGCCAGCAGTTACGCGGGACAGGGGAACTATGGCTACACCTTC
CDR3aa: CASSYAGQGNYGYTF
d_gene: TRBD1
abundance: .
v_gene: TRBV6-6
j_gene: TRBJ1-2

CDR3nt: TGTGCCATCAGTGAGTCGCTTCAGGAAACCCAGTACTTC
CDR3aa: CAISESLQETQYF
d_gene: .
abundance: many
v_gene: TRBV10-3
j_gene: TRBJ2-5

CDR3nt: TGTGCCACCACCCGGGGGGACGAGCAGTACTTC
CDR3aa: CATTRGDEQYF
d_gene: TRBD2
abundance: .
v_gene: TRBV27
j_gene: TRBJ2-7

CDR3nt: TGTGCCAGCAGCCCTCCAGGGCGCGAGCAGTACTTC
CDR3aa: CASSPPGREQYF
d_gene: .
abundance: many
v_gene: TRBV27
j_gene: TRBJ2-7

CDR3nt: TGTGCCATCAGTGAGCCCGGGACAGGGATAGCCGAGCAGTACTTC
CDR3aa: CAISEPGTGIAEQYF
d_gene: TRBD1
abundance: few
v_gene: TRBV10-3
j_gene: TRBJ2-7

CDR3nt: TGCAGTGCTACTCGGCCAGGGGGTCGGTACGAGCAGTACTTC
CDR3aa: CSATRPGGRYEQYF
d_gene: TRBD1
abundance: .
v_gene: TRBV20-1
j_gene: TRBJ2-7

CDR3nt: TGTGCCAGCAGCCCCCGGTTTGAGCGGGGATACTACGAGCAGTACTTC
CDR3aa: CASSPRFERGYYEQYF
d_gene: TRBD2
abundance: .
v_gene: TRBV9
j_gene: TRBJ2-7

CDR3nt: TGTGCCAACAGCCGGAGGGGGACTTACAATGAGCAGTTCTTC
CDR3aa: CANSRRGTYNEQFF
d_gene: .
abundance: .
v_gene: TRBV6-5
j_gene: TRBJ2-1

CDR3nt: TGTGCCAGCAGTGTGCTCGAGGATCATAATTCACCCCTCCACTTT
CDR3aa: CASSVLEDHNSPLHF
d_gene: .
abundance: .
v_gene: TRBV6-1
j_gene: TRBJ1-6

CDR3nt: TGTGCCAGCAGCGACCCCAGGGGTTCCTACAATGAGCAGTTCTTC
CDR3aa: CASSDPRGSYNEQFF
d_gene: .
abundance: .
v_gene: TRBV6-1
j_gene: TRBJ2-1

CDR3nt: TGTGCCAGCAGTTTTGTGCGCTCCTACGAGCAGTACTTC
CDR3aa: CASSFVRSYEQYF
d_gene: .
abundance: few
v_gene: TRBV27
j_gene: TRBJ2-7

CDR3nt: TGTGCCAGCAGTCCGTGGACAGGGGCGAACAATCAGCCCCAGCATTTT
CDR3aa: CASSPWTGANNQPQHF
d_gene: TRBD1
abundance: .
v_gene: TRBV27
j_gene: TRBJ1-5

CDR3nt: TGTGCCAGCAGTTACCTCCCGGGACAGATCTACAATGAGCAGTTCTTC
CDR3aa: CASSYLPGQIYNEQFF
d_gene: TRBD1
abundance: .
v_gene: TRBV6-2/TRBV6-3
j_gene: TRBJ2-1

CDR3nt: TGTGCCAGCAGCCAAGTGTGGGCTAGCGGGACCCCCTACGAGCAGTACTTC
CDR3aa: CASSQVWASGTPYEQYF
d_gene: TRBD2
abundance: .
v_gene: TRBV14
j_gene: TRBJ2-7

CDR3nt: TGTGCCAGCAGCTTCTCAGACAACACAGGGTTCCTCTCTGGGGCCAACGTCCTGACTTTC
CDR3aa: CASSFSDNTGFLSGANVLTF
d_gene: .
abundance: many
v_gene: TRBV7-9
j_gene: TRBJ2-6

CDR3nt: TGTGCCAGCAGTTACCGGGATTGGGGCGGGAGGGCAGAGACCCAGTACTTC
CDR3aa: CASSYRDWGGRAETQYF
d_gene: TRBD2
abundance: many
v_gene: TRBV6-5
j_gene: TRBJ2-5

CDR3nt: TGTGCCACCAGCAGAGATCTGGGCCAGTCTAATGAAAAACTGTTTTTT
CDR3aa: CATSRDLGQSNEKLFF
d_gene: .
abundance: .
v_gene: TRBV15
j_gene: TRBJ1-4

CDR3nt: TGTGCCAGCAGCATGACTAGCGGGACCGGGACCCAGTACTTC
CDR3aa: CASSMTSGTGTQYF
d_gene: TRBD2
abundance: .
v_gene: TRBV7-2
j_gene: TRBJ2-5

CDR3nt: TGTGCCAGCATCGGACAGAACAGCTATGGCTACACCTTC
CDR3aa: CASIGQNSYGYTF
d_gene: .
abundance: .
v_gene: TRBV6-5
j_gene: TRBJ1-2

CDR3nt: TGTGCCAGCAGCCCCATAGGACTAGCGGTAGGCACAGGTACGCAGTATTTT
CDR3aa: CASSPIGLAVGTGTQYF
d_gene: TRBD2
abundance: .
v_gene: TRBV7-2
j_gene: TRBJ2-3

CDR3nt: TGTGCCAGCAGTTTTGGGACAGGGGGCCGGTCCTACAATGAGCAGTTCTTC
CDR3aa: CASSFGTGGRSYNEQFF
d_gene: TRBD1
abundance: few
v_gene: TRBV12-3/TRBV12-4
j_gene: TRBJ2-1

CDR3nt: TGTGCCAGCAGCGTTTTTGGCGGGACGTACAATGAGCAGTTCTTC
CDR3aa: CASSVFGGTYNEQFF
d_gene: .
abundance: few
v_gene: TRBV9
j_gene: TRBJ2-1

CDR3nt: TGTGCCAGCAGCGTAGCCCAGAACACTGAAGCTTTCTTT
CDR3aa: CASSVAQNTEAFF
d_gene: .
abundance: .
v_gene: TRBV9
j_gene: TRBJ1-1

CDR3nt: TGTGCCAGCAGGATTAGGGCGACCGGCGCCCACGAGCAGTACTTC
CDR3aa: CASRIRATGAHEQYF
d_gene: .
abundance: .
v_gene: TRBV7-2
j_gene: TRBJ2-7

CDR3nt: TGCAGTGCTGCCAGGACAGGGAGTTTTTCCGGACCACCCTACGAGCAGTACTTC
CDR3aa: CSAARTGSFSGPPYEQYF
d_gene: TRBD1
abundance: .
v_gene: TRBV20-1
j_gene: TRBJ2-7

CDR3nt: TGTGCCAGCAGTGATGACAGGATCTCTAGCACAGATACGCAGTATTTT
CDR3aa: CASSDDRISSTDTQYF
d_gene: .
abundance: .
v_gene: TRBV2
j_gene: TRBJ2-3

CDR3nt: TGTGCCAGCAGCTCTCATCTTATGGGGGGCTACACCTTC
CDR3aa: CASSSHLMGGYTF
d_gene: .
abundance: .
v_gene: TRBV11-2
j_gene: TRBJ1-2

CDR3nt: TGCAGTGCTAGTTTTGTCCAAGAGACCCAGTACTTC
CDR3aa: CSASFVQETQYF
d_gene: .
abundance: few
v_gene: TRBV20-1
j_gene: TRBJ2-5

CDR3nt: TGTGCCAGCAGTTTAGGAGGGGTTCAAGAGTCACCCCTCCACTTT
CDR3aa: CASSLGGVQESPLHF
d_gene: .
abundance: .
v_gene: TRBV12-3/TRBV12-4
j_gene: TRBJ1-6

CDR3nt: TGTGCCACCAGTGATTGGAAGACTAGCGGGAGGGCGATAGATACGCAGTATTTT
CDR3aa: CATSDWKTSGRAIDTQYF
d_gene: TRBD2
abundance: .
v_gene: TRBV24-1
j_gene: TRBJ2-3

CDR3nt: TGTACCAGCAGTTTAATAACTGTGAGGGCTGTAGGCTACACCTTC
CDR3aa: CTSSLITVRAVGYTF
d_gene: .
abundance: .
v_gene: TRBV12-3/TRBV12-4
j_gene: TRBJ1-2

CDR3nt: TGTGCCAGCTCACCAGGCGAGGGGGCGGGCGAGCAGTACTTC
CDR3aa: CASSPGEGAGEQYF
d_gene: TRBD1
abundance: .
v_gene: TRBV18
j_gene: TRBJ2-7

CDR3nt: TGCAGTGCTCAACAATTTGGGACCGTGAGCTCCTACAATGAGCAGTACTTC
CDR3aa: CSAQQFGTVSSYNEQYF
d_gene: .
abundance: .
v_gene: TRBV20-1
j_gene: TRBJ2-7

CDR3nt: TGTGCCAGCAGCTCGGGACCTCTGAGCTCTGGAAACACCATATATTTT
CDR3aa: CASSSGPLSSGNTIYF
d_gene: .
abundance: .
v_gene: TRBV7-2
j_gene: TRBJ1-3

CDR3nt: TGTGCCAGCAGCTTAGGATGGGCGGGAAACCAAGAGACCCAGTACTTC
CDR3aa: CASSLGWAGNQETQYF
d_gene: .
abundance: .
v_gene: TRBV7-9
j_gene: TRBJ2-5

CDR3nt: TGCGCCAGCAGCTCGACGGACAGGGATATTTACGAGCAGTACTTC
CDR3aa: CASSSTDRDIYEQYF
d_gene: TRBD1
abundance: few
v_gene: TRBV5-1
j_gene: TRBJ2-7

CDR3nt: TGCAGTGCTAGAGAGGTACCACGGCCCTTGAACACTGAAGCTTTCTTT
CDR3aa: CSAREVPRPLNTEAFF
d_gene: .
abundance: .
v_gene: TRBV20-1
j_gene: TRBJ1-1

CDR3nt: TGCAGTGCTAGTTGGACAGGGGGCTTATATGGCTACACCTTC
CDR3aa: CSASWTGGLYGYTF
d_gene: TRBD1
abundance: few
v_gene: TRBV20-1
j_gene: TRBJ1-2

CDR3nt: TGCAGCGCAGGACACATCCAAGAGACCCAGTACTTC
CDR3aa: CSAGHIQETQYF
d_gene: .
abundance: few
v_gene: TRBV29-1
j_gene: TRBJ2-5

CDR3nt: TGTGCCAGCAGCTTTCGGGGACAGGGATACAATGAGCAGTTCTTC
CDR3aa: CASSFRGQGYNEQFF
d_gene: TRBD1
abundance: many
v_gene: TRBV7-2
j_gene: TRBJ2-1

CDR3nt: TGTGCCATCAGTCAAACGGGACAGGGACTGGATGAGCAGTTCTTC
CDR3aa: CAISQTGQGLDEQFF
d_gene: TRBD1
abundance: .
v_gene: TRBV10-3
j_gene: TRBJ2-1

CDR3nt: TGCAGCGTTGAGCCGGCCGAGGGGCCATACTTGGAGCAGTTCTTC
CDR3aa: CSVEPAEGPYLEQFF
d_gene: .
abundance: many
v_gene: TRBV29-1
j_gene: TRBJ2-1

CDR3nt: TGCGCCAGCAGCCCCGGACGCCGGGGCACAGATACGCAGTATTTT
CDR3aa: CASSPGRRGTDTQYF
d_gene: .
abundance: .
v_gene: TRBV4-3
j_gene: TRBJ2-3

CDR3nt: TGTGCCAGCAGCATGGGGACAGGGGGCCCCTATGGCTACACCTTC
CDR3aa: CASSMGTGGPYGYTF
d_gene: TRBD1
abundance: .
v_gene: TRBV28
j_gene: TRBJ1-2

CDR3nt: TGCAGTGCCCCGCCGATCGATGACCCCACAGATACGCAGTATTTT
CDR3aa: CSAPPIDDPTDTQYF
d_gene: .
abundance: few
v_gene: TRBV20-1
j_gene: TRBJ2-3

CDR3nt: TGTGCCAGCAGCCCCGGGGGCAGGGTCTACGAGCAGTACTTC
CDR3aa: CASSPGGRVYEQYF
d_gene: .
abundance: .
v_gene: TRBV7-2
j_gene: TRBJ2-7

CDR3nt: TGTGCCAGCAGCTTGGTGGCAGGGGGTGAGCAGTACTTC
CDR3aa: CASSLVAGGEQYF
d_gene: TRBD1
abundance: few
v_gene: TRBV5-5
j_gene: TRBJ2-7

CDR3nt: TGTGCCAGCAGCCCTAGCGGACACAATGAGCAGTTCTTC
CDR3aa: CASSPSGHNEQFF
d_gene: TRBD2
abundance: few
v_gene: TRBV6-6
j_gene: TRBJ2-1

CDR3nt: TGCGCCAGCAGCACTTACGGCCGGAACATTCAGTACTTC
CDR3aa: CASSTYGRNIQYF
d_gene: .
abundance: .
v_gene: TRBV5-1
j_gene: TRBJ2-4

CDR3nt: TGCAGTGCTAGAGGGGGGGGTGTCGGCTACACCTTC
CDR3aa: CSARGGGVGYTF
d_gene: .
abundance: few
v_gene: TRBV20-1
j_gene: TRBJ1-2